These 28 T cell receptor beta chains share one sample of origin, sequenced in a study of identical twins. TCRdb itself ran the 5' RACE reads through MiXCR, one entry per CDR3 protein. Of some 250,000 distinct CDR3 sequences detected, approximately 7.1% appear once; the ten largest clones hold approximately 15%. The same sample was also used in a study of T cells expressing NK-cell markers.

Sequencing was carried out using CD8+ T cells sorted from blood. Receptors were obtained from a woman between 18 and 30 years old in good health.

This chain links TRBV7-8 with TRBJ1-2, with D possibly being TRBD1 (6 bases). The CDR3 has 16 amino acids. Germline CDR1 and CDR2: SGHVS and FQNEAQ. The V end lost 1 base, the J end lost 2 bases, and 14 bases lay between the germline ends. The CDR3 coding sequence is TGTGCCAGCAGCTTAGAAGCCAGGGGAGGCAACTATGGCTACACCTTC. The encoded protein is CASSLEARGGNYGYTF.

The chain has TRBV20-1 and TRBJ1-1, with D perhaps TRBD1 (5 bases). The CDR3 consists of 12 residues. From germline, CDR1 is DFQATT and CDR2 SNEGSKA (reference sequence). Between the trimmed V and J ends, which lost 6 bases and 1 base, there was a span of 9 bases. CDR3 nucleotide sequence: TGCAGTGCCGATACAGGGAACACTGAAGCTTTCTTT. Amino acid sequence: CSADTGNTEAFF.

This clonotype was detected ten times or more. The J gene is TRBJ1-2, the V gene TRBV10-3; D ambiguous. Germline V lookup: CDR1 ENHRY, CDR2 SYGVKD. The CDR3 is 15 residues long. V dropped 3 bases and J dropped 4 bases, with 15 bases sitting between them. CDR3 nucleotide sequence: TGTGCCATCAGTGAACTGGGTGACGGAGCCTATGGCTACACCTTC. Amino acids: CAISELGDGAYGYTF.

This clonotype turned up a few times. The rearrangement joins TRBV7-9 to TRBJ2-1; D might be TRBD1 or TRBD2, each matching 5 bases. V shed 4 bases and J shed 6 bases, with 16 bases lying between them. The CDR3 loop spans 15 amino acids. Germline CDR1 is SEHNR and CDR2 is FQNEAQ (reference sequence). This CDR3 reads CASSYSGTHTNEQFF. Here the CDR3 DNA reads TGTGCCAGCAGCTATTCCGGGACCCACACCAATGAGCAGTTCTTC.

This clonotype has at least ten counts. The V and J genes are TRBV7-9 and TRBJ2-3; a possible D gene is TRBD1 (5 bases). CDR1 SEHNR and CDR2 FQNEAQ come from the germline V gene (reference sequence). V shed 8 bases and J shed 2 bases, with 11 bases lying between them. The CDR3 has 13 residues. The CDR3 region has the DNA TGTGCCAGCCTCCCAGGGAACACAGATACGCAGTATTTT. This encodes CASLPGNTDTQYF.

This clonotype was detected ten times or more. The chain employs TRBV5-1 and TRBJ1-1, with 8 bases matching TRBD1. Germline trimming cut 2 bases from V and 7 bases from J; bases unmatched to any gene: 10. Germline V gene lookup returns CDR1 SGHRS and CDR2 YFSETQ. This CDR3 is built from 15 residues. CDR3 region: CASSFGQGMYNEAFF. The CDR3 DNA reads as TGCGCCAGCAGCTTCGGACAGGGAATGTATAATGAAGCTTTCTTT.

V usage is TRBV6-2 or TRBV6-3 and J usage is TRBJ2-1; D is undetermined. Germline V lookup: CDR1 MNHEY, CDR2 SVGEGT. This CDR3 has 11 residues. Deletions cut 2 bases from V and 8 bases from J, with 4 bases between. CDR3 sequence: CASSYTYEQFF. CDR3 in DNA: TGTGCCAGCAGTTACACCTATGAGCAGTTCTTC.

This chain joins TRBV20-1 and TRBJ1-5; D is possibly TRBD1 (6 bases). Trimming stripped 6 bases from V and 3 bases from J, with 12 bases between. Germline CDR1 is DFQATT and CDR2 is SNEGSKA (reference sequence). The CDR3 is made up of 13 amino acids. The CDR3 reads CSAGDTYNQPQHF. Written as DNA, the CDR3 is TGCAGTGCAGGGGACACCTACAATCAGCCCCAGCATTTT.

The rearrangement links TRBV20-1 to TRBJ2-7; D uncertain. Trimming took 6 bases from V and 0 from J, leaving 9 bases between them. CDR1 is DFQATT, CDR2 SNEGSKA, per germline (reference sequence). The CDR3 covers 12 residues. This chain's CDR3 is CSATIGSYEQYF. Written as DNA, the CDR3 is TGCAGTGCCACAATTGGCTCCTACGAGCAGTACTTC.

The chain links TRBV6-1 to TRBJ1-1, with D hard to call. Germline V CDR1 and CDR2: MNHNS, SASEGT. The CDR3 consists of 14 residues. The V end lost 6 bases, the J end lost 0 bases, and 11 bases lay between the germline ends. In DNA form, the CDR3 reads TGTGCCAGCAGCCCAACAACCCTGAACACTGAAGCTTTCTTT. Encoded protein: CASSPTTLNTEAFF.

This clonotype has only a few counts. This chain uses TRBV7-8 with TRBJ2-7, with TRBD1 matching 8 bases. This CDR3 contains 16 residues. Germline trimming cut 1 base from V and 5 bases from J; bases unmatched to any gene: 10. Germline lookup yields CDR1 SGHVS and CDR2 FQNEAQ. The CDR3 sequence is CASSLVRGQGDDEQYF. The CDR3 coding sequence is TGTGCCAGCAGCTTAGTTCGAGGACAGGGTGACGACGAGCAGTACTTC.

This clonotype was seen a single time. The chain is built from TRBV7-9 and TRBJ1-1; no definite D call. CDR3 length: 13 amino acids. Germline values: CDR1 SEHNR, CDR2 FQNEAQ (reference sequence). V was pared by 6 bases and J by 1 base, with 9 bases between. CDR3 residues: CASSSFQNTEAFF. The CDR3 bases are TGTGCCAGCAGTTCGTTTCAGAACACTGAAGCTTTCTTT.

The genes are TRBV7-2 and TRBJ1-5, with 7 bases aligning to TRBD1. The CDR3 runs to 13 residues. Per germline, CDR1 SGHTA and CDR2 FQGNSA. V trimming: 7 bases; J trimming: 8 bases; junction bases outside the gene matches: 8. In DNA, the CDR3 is TGTGCCAGCACTCAGGGGGGACGGGAGCCCCAGCATTTT. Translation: CASTQGGREPQHF.

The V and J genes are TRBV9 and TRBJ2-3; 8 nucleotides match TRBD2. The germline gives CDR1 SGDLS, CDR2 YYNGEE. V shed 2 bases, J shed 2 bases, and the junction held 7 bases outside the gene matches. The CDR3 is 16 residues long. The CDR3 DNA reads TGTGCCAGCAGCGTTTCGCTAGCGGGTAACACAGATACGCAGTATTTT. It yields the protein CASSVSLAGNTDTQYF.

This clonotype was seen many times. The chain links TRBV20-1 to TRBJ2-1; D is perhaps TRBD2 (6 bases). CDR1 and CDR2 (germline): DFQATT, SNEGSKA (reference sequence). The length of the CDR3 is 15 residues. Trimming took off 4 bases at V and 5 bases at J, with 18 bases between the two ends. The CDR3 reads CSANTALSGDNEQFF. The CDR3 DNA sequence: TGCAGTGCTAATACAGCGCTTTCGGGGGACAATGAGCAGTTCTTC.

CDR3 in DNA: TGTGCCAGCAGCTCGCATGATGGGAGCGAGCGGGTCACAGATACGCAGTATTTT. It yields the protein CASSSHDGSERVTDTQYF. The chain combines TRBV13 with TRBJ2-3, with a tentative D call TRBD2 (6 bases). CDR1 and CDR2 from the germline V gene are PRHDT and FYEKMQ (reference sequence). V was cut by 4 bases and J by 2 bases, with 22 bases left in between. CDR3 length: 18 residues.

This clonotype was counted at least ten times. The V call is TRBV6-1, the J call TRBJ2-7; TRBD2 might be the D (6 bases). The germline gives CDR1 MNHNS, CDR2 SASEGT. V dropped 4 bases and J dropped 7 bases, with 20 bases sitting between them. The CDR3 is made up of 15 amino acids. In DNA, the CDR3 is TGTGCCAGCAGTGCCCTCCGGGACTCGGCGGGGGAGCAGTACTTC. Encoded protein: CASSALRDSAGEQYF.

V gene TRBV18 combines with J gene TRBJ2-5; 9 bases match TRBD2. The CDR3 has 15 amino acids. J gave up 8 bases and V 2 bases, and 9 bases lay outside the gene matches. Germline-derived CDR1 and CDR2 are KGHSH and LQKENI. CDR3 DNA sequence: TGTGCCAGCTCACCATGGGGACTAGCCCAAGTCACCCAGTACTTC. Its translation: CASSPWGLAQVTQYF.

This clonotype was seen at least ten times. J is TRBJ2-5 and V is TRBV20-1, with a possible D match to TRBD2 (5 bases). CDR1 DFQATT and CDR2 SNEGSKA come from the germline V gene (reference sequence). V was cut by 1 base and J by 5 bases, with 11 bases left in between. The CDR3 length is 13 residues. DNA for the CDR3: TGCAGTGCTAGAGGACAAACGGGGGAGACCCAGTACTTC. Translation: CSARGQTGETQYF.

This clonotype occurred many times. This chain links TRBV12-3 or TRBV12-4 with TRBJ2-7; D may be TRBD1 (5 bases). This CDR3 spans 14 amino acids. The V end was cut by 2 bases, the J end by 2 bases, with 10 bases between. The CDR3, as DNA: TGTGCCAGCAGTTTACAGGACAACCCCTACGAGCAGTACTTC. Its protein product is CASSLQDNPYEQYF.

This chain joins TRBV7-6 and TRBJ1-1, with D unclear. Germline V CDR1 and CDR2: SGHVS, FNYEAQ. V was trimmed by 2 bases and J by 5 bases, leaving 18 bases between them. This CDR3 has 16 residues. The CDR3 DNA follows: TGTGCCAGCAGCTTATATTGGGCAGGAAGTAAAACTGAAGCTTTCTTT. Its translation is CASSLYWAGSKTEAFF.

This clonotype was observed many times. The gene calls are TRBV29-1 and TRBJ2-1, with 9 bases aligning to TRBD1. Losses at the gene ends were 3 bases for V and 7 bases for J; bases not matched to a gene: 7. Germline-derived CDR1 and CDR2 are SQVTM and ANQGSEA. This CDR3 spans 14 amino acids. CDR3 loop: CSVDPGQGGNEQFF. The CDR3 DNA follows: TGCAGCGTTGACCCGGGACAGGGAGGGAATGAGCAGTTCTTC.

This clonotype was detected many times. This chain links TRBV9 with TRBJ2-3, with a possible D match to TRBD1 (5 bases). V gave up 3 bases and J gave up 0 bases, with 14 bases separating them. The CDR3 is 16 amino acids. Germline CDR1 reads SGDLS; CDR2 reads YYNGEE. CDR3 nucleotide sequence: TGTGCCAGCAGCGAGGTCCAGGGTACTAGCACAGATACGCAGTATTTT. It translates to CASSEVQGTSTDTQYF.

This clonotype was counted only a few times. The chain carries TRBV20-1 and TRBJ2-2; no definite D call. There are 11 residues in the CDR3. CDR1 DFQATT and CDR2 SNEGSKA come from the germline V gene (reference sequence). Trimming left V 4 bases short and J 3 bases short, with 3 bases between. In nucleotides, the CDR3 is TGCAGTGCTAAAGACACCGGGGAGCTGTTTTTT. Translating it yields CSAKDTGELFF.

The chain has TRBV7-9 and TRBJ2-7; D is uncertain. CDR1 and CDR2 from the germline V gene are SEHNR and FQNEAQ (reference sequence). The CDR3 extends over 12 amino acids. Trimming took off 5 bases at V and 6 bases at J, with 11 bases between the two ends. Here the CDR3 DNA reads TGTGCCAGCAGCCGTTTCGGGTCCGAGCAGTACTTC. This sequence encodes CASSRFGSEQYF.

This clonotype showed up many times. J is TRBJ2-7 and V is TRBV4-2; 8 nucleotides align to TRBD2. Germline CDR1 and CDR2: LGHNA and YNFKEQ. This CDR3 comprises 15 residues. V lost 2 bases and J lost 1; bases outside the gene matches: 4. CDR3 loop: CASSQLTSASYEQYF. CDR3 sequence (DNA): TGTGCCAGCAGCCAATTGACTAGCGCATCCTACGAGCAGTACTTC.

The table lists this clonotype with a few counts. The CDR3 DNA sequence: TGTGCCGGGGACAGGGTTTCCTACGAGCAGTACTTC. It translates to CAGDRVSYEQYF. The rearrangement joins TRBV30 to TRBJ2-7, with 9 bases fitting TRBD1. J gave up 1 base and V 8 bases, and 3 bases lay outside the gene matches. The CDR3 loop spans 12 amino acids. Germline V gene data show CDR1 as GTSNPN and CDR2 as SVGIG (reference sequence).

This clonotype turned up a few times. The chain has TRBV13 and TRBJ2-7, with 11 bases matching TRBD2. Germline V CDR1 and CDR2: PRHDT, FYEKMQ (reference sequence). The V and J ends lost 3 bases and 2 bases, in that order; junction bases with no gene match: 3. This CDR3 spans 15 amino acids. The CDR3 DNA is TGTGCCAGCAGCTTCCCTAGCGGGGGGACCTACGAGCAGTACTTC. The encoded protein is CASSFPSGGTYEQYF.